Detailed here is one T cell receptor (beta chain). The target antigen is unknown. The sample originates from a study of cytomegalovirus exposure and HLA in healthy donors. Study-level points and caveats: Listed as cytomegalovirus-associated were roughly 180 TCR beta chains. Reports described diagnosis of cytomegalovirus status by the classifier as highly specific and sensitive.

TCRdb keeps only in-frame clones here, not all; method: immunoSEQ multiplex PCR. The data show 200,000 to 250,000 clones, with roughly 87% seen just once and more than 10% held by the top ten. While the first cohort had 600 to 750 subjects, the donors belonged to the separate validation cohort of about 120 subjects. V was cut by 4 bases and J by 0 bases, with 13 bases left in between. The germline CDR1 and CDR2 sequences are GTSNPN and SVGIG (reference sequence). The CDR3 has 15 residues. The chain employs TRBV30 and TRBJ2-1, with D tentatively TRBD2 (5 bases). Input material: PBMCs. The clonotype originates from a young man in good health and CMV-seropositive. The DNA of the CDR3 is TGTGCCTGGACCCCGGGCACTAGCTCCTACAATGAGCAGTTCTTC. Translating gives CAWTPGTSSYNEQFF.